This T cell receptor beta chain was sequenced for a study of blood T cells in healthy people across ages. Through a sample-barcoded 5' primer and a J-beta primer mix, a second PCR was run for about 6 to 11 cycles. TCRdb itself ran the 5' RACE reads through MiXCR, one entry per CDR3 protein. Of nearly 1 million distinct CDR3 sequences in the sample, just over 50% are singletons; the top ten hold about 22%. Trimming took 0 bases from V and 2 from J, leaving 13 bases between them. The CDR3 is made up of 16 amino acids. Germline V gene lookup returns CDR1 MNHEY and CDR2 SVGAGI. The rearrangement uses TRBV6-5 and TRBJ2-5; no definite D call. The source is a woman aged 55-75 years in good health. Material for sequencing was blood. CDR3 in amino acids: CASSYSFGSSQETQYF. CDR3 DNA: TGTGCCAGCAGTTACTCGTTTGGGTCATCTCAAGAGACCCAGTACTTC.